This passage covers 25 T cell receptor beta chains from one sample sequenced in a study of post-analysis software for immune sequencing data. The study, taken as a whole, reports: A few TRBV segments (TRBV5-6, TRBV5-1 and TRBV20-1 among them) occurred more frequently in patients than in controls.

Their target antigens are unknown. cDNA libraries of TCR beta carried unique molecular identifiers. TCRdb independently ran MiXCR on the PCR reads; one entry per CDR3 protein. Of 700,000 to 900,000 distinct CDR3 sequences listed, 40% to 55% were seen once; the top ten hold around 4.7%. Input material: blood. These receptors were collected from a girl aged 10 to 17 with multiple sclerosis.

The chain has TRBV5-1 and TRBJ2-6, with D unclear. V lost 1 base and J lost 2, with 13 bases in between. The germline V gene has CDR1 SGHRS and CDR2 YFSETQ. The length of the CDR3 is 17 residues. This CDR3 is CASSLMAPRTGANVLTF. In DNA form, the CDR3 reads TGCGCCAGCAGCTTGATGGCACCCAGGACTGGGGCCAACGTCCTGACTTTC.

The CDR3 DNA reads as TGTGCCAGCAGCTTAGTTAAAGGCGCCCGCGGTTATGGCTACACCTTC. It codes for CASSLVKGARGYGYTF. The chain employs TRBV11-2 and TRBJ1-2; D remains unclear. CDR1 is SGHAT, CDR2 FQNNGV, per germline. The ends were cut back, 1 base at V and 5 bases at J, with 17 bases in the middle. CDR3 size: 16 residues.

This clonotype was seen more than once but under ten times. V and J are TRBV20-1 and TRBJ2-3; no clear D gene. The CDR3 sequence is 12 residues long. The germline V and J ends were trimmed by 3 bases and 4 bases, with 8 bases remaining between them. CDR1 is DFQATT, CDR2 SNEGSKA, per germline (reference sequence). CDR3 protein: CSARGFADTQYF. Here the CDR3 DNA reads TGCAGTGCTAGGGGGTTTGCAGATACGCAGTATTTT.

The chain combines TRBV7-3 with TRBJ2-5; TRBD2 matches 13 bases. The length of the CDR3 is 13 residues. Germline V gene sequence: CDR1 SGHTA, CDR2 FQGTGA. Trimming cost V 4 bases and J 9 bases; bases outside gene matches: 2. The CDR3 sequence: CASSSLAGGAQYF. CDR3 DNA sequence: TGTGCCAGCAGCTCACTAGCGGGAGGGGCCCAGTACTTC.

The genes are TRBV7-8 and TRBJ1-1; D unclear. CDR1 SGHVS and CDR2 FQNEAQ come from the germline V gene. The V and J ends lost 5 bases and 6 bases respectively, with 10 bases between them. There are 12 residues in the CDR3. The CDR3 DNA reads as TGTGCCAGCAGCCACCAATCCCCTGAAGCTTTCTTT. Its translation: CASSHQSPEAFF.

This sequence joins TRBV6-1 and TRBJ2-1; the match to TRBD2 covers 12 bases. Germline assignment: CDR1 MNHNS and CDR2 SASEGT. With V trimmed by 4 bases and J by 9 bases, 10 bases remained unmatched. This CDR3 has 16 amino acids. The CDR3 loop is CASSATGLAGRVEQFF. Written as DNA, the CDR3 is TGTGCCAGCAGTGCGACTGGACTAGCGGGGAGGGTTGAGCAGTTCTTC.

The CDR3 DNA sequence: TGTGCCAGCAGCTTAGTGACAGCAGCTAACTATGGCTACACCTTC. Amino acids: CASSLVTAANYGYTF. The V call is TRBV7-2, the J call TRBJ1-2; TRBD1 is a possible D gene (5 bases). The V end was cut by 1 base, the J end by 0 bases, with 9 bases between. The CDR3 is 15 residues long. CDR1 and CDR2 from the germline V gene are SGHTA and FQGNSA.

This chain uses TRBV3-1 with TRBJ2-7; 8 nucleotides line up with TRBD1. This CDR3 contains 14 residues. J lost 12 bases, V lost 0 bases, and 10 bases had no gene match. Germline V gene lookup returns CDR1 LGHDT and CDR2 YNNKEL (reference sequence). DNA for the CDR3: TGTGCCAGCAGCCAAGAATGGGGTCTGCAGGGGGCGTACTTC. It codes for CASSQEWGLQGAYF.

The chain couples TRBV20-1 to TRBJ2-1; 8 bases map to TRBD2. CDR1 is DFQATT and CDR2 is SNEGSKA in the germline V gene (reference sequence). This CDR3 has 16 residues. The V gene end was trimmed by 1 base and the J gene end by 8 bases; junction bases not matched to a gene: 13. CDR3 loop: CSARGSLAVIPDEQFF. The CDR3, as DNA: TGCAGTGCTAGAGGCTCACTAGCGGTTATTCCGGATGAGCAGTTCTTC.

This chain connects TRBV9 to TRBJ2-1; TRBD2 aligns across 11 bases. The CDR3 has 16 amino acids. With 0 bases clipped from V and 8 bases from J, the junction kept 7 bases outside the gene matches. The germline V gene has CDR1 SGDLS and CDR2 YYNGEE. CDR3 bases: TGTGCCAGCAGCGTAGATCTAGCGGGAGGTCAGGATGAGCAGTTCTTC. Encoded protein: CASSVDLAGGQDEQFF.

This clonotype showed up just a few times. Germline is not matched at one junction end, which may reflect a read error. CDR3 in DNA: TGTGCCAGCAGTTTGGACCACTCCTATGAGCAGTACTTC. This gives the protein CASSLDHSYEQYF. The chain joins TRBV5-1 to TRBJ2-7; no clear D. The CDR3 covers 13 residues. Germline V gives CDR1 SGHRS, CDR2 YFSETQ.

The chain is built from TRBV4-3 and TRBJ1-4, with 7 bases lining up with TRBD1. Germline V CDR1 and CDR2: LGHNA, YSLEER. J lost 6 bases, V lost 3 bases, and 7 bases had no gene match. The CDR3 contains 15 residues. The CDR3 region is CASSHFRQGDEKLFF. The CDR3 coding sequence is TGCGCCAGCAGCCACTTTAGACAGGGAGATGAAAAACTGTTTTTT.

This chain links TRBV20-1 with TRBJ2-7, with D possibly matching TRBD2 (6 bases). The CDR3 has 14 amino acids. CDR1 is DFQATT, CDR2 SNEGSKA, per germline (reference sequence). V was clipped by 4 bases and J by 2 bases, with 15 bases between them. CDR3: CSAIGRIGTYEQYF. CDR3 bases: TGCAGTGCTATTGGGAGGATCGGTACCTACGAGCAGTACTTC.

This clonotype was picked up a small number of times. V is TRBV25-1 and J is TRBJ2-5; TRBD2 matches at 11 bases. Per the germline V gene, CDR1 is MGHDK and CDR2 is SYGVNS. The CDR3 runs 16 residues. J gave up 5 bases and V 4 bases, and 9 bases lay outside the gene matches. This chain's CDR3 is CASSGLAGGPPETQYF. CDR3 DNA sequence: TGTGCCAGCAGTGGGTTAGCGGGAGGGCCCCCGGAGACCCAGTACTTC.

The V and J genes are TRBV20-1 and TRBJ2-7, with D possibly TRBD2 on 6 matching bases. From germline, CDR1 is DFQATT and CDR2 SNEGSKA (reference sequence). The CDR3 sequence is 11 residues long. The V gene lost 4 bases and the J gene lost 4 bases, with 8 bases spanning the gap. CDR3 sequence: CSAIADYEQYF. The DNA for the CDR3 is TGCAGTGCTATAGCGGATTACGAGCAGTACTTC.

As concerns this clonotype: One end of the junction fails to match germline, which may point to a read error. The rearrangement uses TRBV6-2 or TRBV6-3 and TRBJ2-7; weak D call: TRBD1 (6 bases). The CDR3 length is 12 residues. The germline CDR1 and CDR2 sequences are MNHEY and SVGEGT. The CDR3: CACSLGGYEQYF. The CDR3 region has the DNA TGTGCCTGCAGTTTAGGGGGCTACGAGCAGTACTTC.

This clonotype was recorded a few times. The chain is built from TRBV6-2 or TRBV6-3 and TRBJ2-1; D may match TRBD1 or TRBD2 (6 bases each). V was pared by 6 bases and J by 13 bases, with 16 bases between. This CDR3 spans 12 amino acids. Germline CDR1 and CDR2: MNHEY and SVGEGT. CDR3 DNA: TGTGCCAGCAGCAACCCGGGGGCAAATCAGTTCTTC. This sequence encodes CASSNPGANQFF.

The chain recombines TRBV3-1 with TRBJ2-1; D possibly corresponds to TRBD2 (5 bases). Germline V gene sequence: CDR1 LGHDT, CDR2 YNNKEL (reference sequence). The CDR3 runs 12 residues. With 5 bases removed from V and 8 bases from J, the gap between germline ends came to 10 bases. The CDR3 loop reads CASSALADEQFF. CDR3 DNA: TGTGCCAGCAGCGCCCTAGCTGATGAGCAGTTCTTC.

Comments on this clonotype: The junction departs from germline at one end; a sequencing error may be responsible. In DNA form, the CDR3 reads TGTGCCAGTTCCCCCTCGGTATGGGGGGCAGATGCGCAGTATTTT. This encodes CASSPSVWGADAQYF. The rearrangement links TRBV12-3 or TRBV12-4 to TRBJ2-3; D tentatively fits TRBD1 or TRBD2 (6 bases each). The CDR3 runs 15 residues.

This clonotype was counted a few times. This rearrangement joins TRBV20-1 to TRBJ2-1; D unresolved. Germline CDR1 is DFQATT and CDR2 is SNEGSKA (reference sequence). The V gene lost 3 bases and the J gene lost 1 base, with 13 bases spanning the gap. The CDR3 has 15 residues. The DNA for the CDR3 is TGCAGTGCTAGTAAGGTCGTGAGGTCCTACAATGAGCAGTTCTTC. Protein sequence: CSASKVVRSYNEQFF.

This clonotype has only a few counts. The CDR3 reads CASSLDGLAGVGETQYF. CDR3 coding DNA: TGTGCCAGCAGCTTAGATGGACTAGCGGGAGTGGGGGAGACCCAGTACTTC. V gene TRBV11-2 combines with J gene TRBJ2-5; 13 bases map to TRBD2. Germline V gene sequence: CDR1 SGHAT, CDR2 FQNNGV. V shed 0 bases, J shed 5 bases, and the junction held 6 bases outside the gene matches. This CDR3 region has 17 residues.

This rearrangement joins TRBV27 to TRBJ2-3; D uncertain. There are 13 residues in the CDR3. The V and J ends lost 0 bases and 4 bases respectively, with 5 bases between them. Germline V gene sequence: CDR1 MNHEY, CDR2 SMNVEV (reference sequence). The CDR3 loop is CASSLSYPDTQYF. In nucleotides, the CDR3 is TGTGCCAGCAGTTTATCGTACCCAGATACGCAGTATTTT.

The genes are TRBV15 and TRBJ2-7; 9 positions match TRBD1. Germline V gene data show CDR1 as LNHNV and CDR2 as YYDKDF (reference sequence). This CDR3 has 17 amino acids. Germline trimming cut 1 base from V and 3 bases from J; bases unmatched to any gene: 10. This chain's CDR3 is CATSRVPPRDRVYEQYF. The DNA for the CDR3 is TGTGCCACCAGCAGAGTACCGCCGAGGGACAGGGTCTACGAGCAGTACTTC.

On this clonotype: One end of the junction varies from germline; a read error may be responsible. V usage is TRBV18 and J usage is TRBJ2-3, with TRBD1 as a possible D gene (5 bases). The V gene's germline CDR1 is KGHSH and CDR2 LQKENI. This CDR3 is built from 15 residues. The CDR3 nucleotides read TGTGCTAGCTCACCACTCCAGGGTCGGACAGATACGCAGTATTTT. Amino acid sequence: CASSPLQGRTDTQYF.

The V call is TRBV6-5, the J call TRBJ2-1; D is tentatively TRBD1 or TRBD2 (5 bases each). Looked up from germline, CDR1 is MNHEY and CDR2 is SVGAGI. The CDR3 is 12 residues long. Trimming left V 6 bases short and J 13 bases short, with 16 bases between. DNA for the CDR3: TGTGCCAGCAGATACGGGGCCGGTAGCCAGTTCTTC. Translation: CASRYGAGSQFF.